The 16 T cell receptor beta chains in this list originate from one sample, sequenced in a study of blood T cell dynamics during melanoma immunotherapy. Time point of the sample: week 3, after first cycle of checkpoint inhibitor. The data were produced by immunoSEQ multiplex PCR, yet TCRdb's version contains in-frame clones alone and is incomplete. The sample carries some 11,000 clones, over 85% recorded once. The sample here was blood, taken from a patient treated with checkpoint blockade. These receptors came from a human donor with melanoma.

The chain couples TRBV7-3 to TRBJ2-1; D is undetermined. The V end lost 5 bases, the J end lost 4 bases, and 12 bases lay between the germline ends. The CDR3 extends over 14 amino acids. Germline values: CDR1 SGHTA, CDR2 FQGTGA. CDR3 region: CASSPSDLYNEQFF. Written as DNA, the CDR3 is TGTGCCAGCAGCCCCTCCGACTTGTACAATGAGCAGTTCTTC.

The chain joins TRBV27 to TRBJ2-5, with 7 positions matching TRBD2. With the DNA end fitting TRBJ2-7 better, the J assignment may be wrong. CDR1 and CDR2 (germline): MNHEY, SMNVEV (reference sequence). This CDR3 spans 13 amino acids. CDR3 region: CASSLAGGYEQYF. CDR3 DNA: TGTGCCAGCAGTTTAGCCGGGGGGTACGAGCAGTACTTC.

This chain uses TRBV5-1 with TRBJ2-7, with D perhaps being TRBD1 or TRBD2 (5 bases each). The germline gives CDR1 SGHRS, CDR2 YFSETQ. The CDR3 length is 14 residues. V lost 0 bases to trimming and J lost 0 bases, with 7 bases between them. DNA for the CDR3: TGCGCCAGCAGCTTGGCTGGGGGCTCCTACGAGCAGTACTTC. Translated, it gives CASSLAGGSYEQYF.

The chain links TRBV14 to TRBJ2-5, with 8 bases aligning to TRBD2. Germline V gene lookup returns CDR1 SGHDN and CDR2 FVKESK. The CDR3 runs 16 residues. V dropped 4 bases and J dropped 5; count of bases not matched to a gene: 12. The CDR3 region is CASSLAGPRRPETQYF. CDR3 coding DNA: TGTGCCAGCAGCCTAGCGGGACCACGCCGGCCGGAGACCCAGTACTTC.

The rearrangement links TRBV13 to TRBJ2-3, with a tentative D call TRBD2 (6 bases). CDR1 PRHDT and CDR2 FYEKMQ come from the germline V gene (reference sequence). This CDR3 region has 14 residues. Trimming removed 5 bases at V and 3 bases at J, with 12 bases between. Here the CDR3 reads CASSHGRGTDTQYF. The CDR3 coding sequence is TGTGCCAGCAGCCACGGACGGGGGACAGATACGCAGTATTTT.

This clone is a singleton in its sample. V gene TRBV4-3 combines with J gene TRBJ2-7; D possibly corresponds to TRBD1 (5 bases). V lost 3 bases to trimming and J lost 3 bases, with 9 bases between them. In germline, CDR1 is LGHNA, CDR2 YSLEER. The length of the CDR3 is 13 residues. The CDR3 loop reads CASSQKGHYEQYF. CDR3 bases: TGCGCCAGCAGCCAGAAGGGGCACTACGAGCAGTACTTC.

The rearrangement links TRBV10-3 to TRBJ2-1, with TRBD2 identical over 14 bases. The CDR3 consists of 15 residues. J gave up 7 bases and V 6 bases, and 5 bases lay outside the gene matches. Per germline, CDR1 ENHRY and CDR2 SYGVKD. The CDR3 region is CAIRGTSGSWNEQFF. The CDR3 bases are TGTGCCATCAGGGGGACTAGCGGGAGTTGGAATGAGCAGTTCTTC.

CDR3 amino acids: CASSPREEAQYF. CDR3 DNA: TGTGCCAGCAGTCCCCGGGAGGAGGCGCAGTATTTT. The chain has TRBV27 and TRBJ2-3; 7 bases map to TRBD2. The trim removed 5 bases at V and 10 bases at J, leaving 6 bases unmatched. The CDR3 spans 12 residues. Germline CDR1 is MNHEY and CDR2 is SMNVEV (reference sequence).

CDR3: CASSFGLAGAGSTDTQYF. DNA of the CDR3: TGTGCCAGCAGCTTCGGGTTAGCGGGGGCGGGGAGCACAGATACGCAGTATTTT. The V and J genes are TRBV5-4 and TRBJ2-3; TRBD2 matches 9 bases. From germline, CDR1 is SGHNT and CDR2 YYREEE (reference sequence). V was clipped by 2 bases and J by 0 bases; unmatched bases: 10. The CDR3 runs 18 residues.

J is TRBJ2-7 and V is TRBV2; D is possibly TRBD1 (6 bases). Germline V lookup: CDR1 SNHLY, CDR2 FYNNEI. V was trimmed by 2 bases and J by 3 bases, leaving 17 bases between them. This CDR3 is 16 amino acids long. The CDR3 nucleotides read TGTGCCAGCAGTGAATTGGGACACCCCGACAACTACGAGCAGTACTTC. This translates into CASSELGHPDNYEQYF.

The CDR3 DNA reads as TGTGCCAGCAGTGCCGCCGGACACAATGAGCAGTTCTTC. It is translated as CASSAAGHNEQFF. The chain recombines TRBV6-1 with TRBJ2-1, with D uncertain. The germline V and J ends were trimmed by 4 bases and 5 bases, with 9 bases remaining between them. The CDR3 spans 13 residues. Germline lookup yields CDR1 MNHNS and CDR2 SASEGT.

CDR3 nucleotides: TGTGCCACCAGCAGAACCCCACAACCCTCCCAAGAGACCCAGTACTTC. This translates into CATSRTPQPSQETQYF. This chain links TRBV15 with TRBJ2-5, with D uncertain. The germline V gene encodes CDR1 LNHNV and CDR2 YYDKDF (reference sequence). The CDR3 runs to 16 residues. V dropped 2 bases and J dropped 1 base, with 14 bases sitting between them.

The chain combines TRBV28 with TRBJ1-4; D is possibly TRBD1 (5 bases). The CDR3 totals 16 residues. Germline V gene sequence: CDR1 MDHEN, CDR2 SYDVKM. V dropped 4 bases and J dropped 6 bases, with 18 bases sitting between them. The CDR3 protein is CASSSPRGPRDEKLFF. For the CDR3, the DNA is TGTGCCAGCAGTTCCCCCCGGGGCCCCAGGGATGAAAAACTGTTTTTT.

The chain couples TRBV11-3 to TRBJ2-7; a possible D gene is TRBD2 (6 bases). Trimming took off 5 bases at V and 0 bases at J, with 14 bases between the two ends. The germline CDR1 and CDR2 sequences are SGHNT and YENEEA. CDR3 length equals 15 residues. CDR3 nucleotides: TGTGCCAGCAGCCCCCGCGGGGAGAGCTCCTACGAGCAGTACTTC. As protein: CASSPRGESSYEQYF.

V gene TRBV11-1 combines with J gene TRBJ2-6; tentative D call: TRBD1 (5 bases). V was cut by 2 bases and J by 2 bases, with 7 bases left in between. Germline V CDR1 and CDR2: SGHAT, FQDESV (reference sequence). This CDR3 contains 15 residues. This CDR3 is CASSLSRAGANVLTF. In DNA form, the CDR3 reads TGTGCCAGCAGCTTAAGCAGGGCTGGGGCCAACGTCCTGACTTTC. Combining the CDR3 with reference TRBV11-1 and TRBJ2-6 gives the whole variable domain EAEVAQSPRYKITEKSQAVAFWCDPISGHATLYWYRQILGQGPELLVQFQDESVVDDSQLPKDRFSAERLKGVDSTLKIQPAELGDSAMYLCASSLSRAGANVLTFGAGSRLTVL.

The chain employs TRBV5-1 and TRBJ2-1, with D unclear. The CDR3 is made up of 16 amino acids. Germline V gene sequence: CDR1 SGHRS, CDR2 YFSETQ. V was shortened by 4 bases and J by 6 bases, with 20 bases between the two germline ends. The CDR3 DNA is TGCGCCAGCAGCCCGAGGCGTCCCCTGGAAACCAATGAGCAGTTCTTC. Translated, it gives CASSPRRPLETNEQFF.